Included here is one T cell receptor (beta chain) sequence, with context. This CDR3 spans 17 amino acids. Germline CDR1 and CDR2: KGHSH and LQKENI. The J segment lost 4 bases and the V segment lost 5 bases, leaving 13 bases of the junction unmatched. Patients in Seattle were enrolled during active infection, then followed longitudinally. Per the authors' pipeline: How many nucleated cells were present was estimated from reference gene primer amplification. Clones were read by immunoSEQ multiplex PCR, and TCRdb kept only the in-frame ones, dropping some. V and J calls and clone size follow that table, whereas D and trimming were derived from the DNA. The profile covers 330,000 or so clones, with roughly 90% appearing a single time and more than 7.5% taken by the ten largest. The sample comes from a study of blood T cell repertoires in COVID-19. Study in general: The United States, Italy and Spain were the sources of the acute and convalescent COVID-19 samples. The analysed material was cDNA or gDNA that came from T cells, B-cell-depleted T cells, or PBMCs.

The rearrangement links TRBV18 to TRBJ2-3; TRBD1 matches 9 bases. Material for sequencing was peripheral blood. The sequence was obtained from a young man with COVID-19, enrolled during active disease. CDR3 nucleotide sequence: TGTGCCAGCTCAAAAACGTCCGACAGGGGGGATTCAGATACGCAGTATTTT. Its protein is CASSKTSDRGDSDTQYF. Based on the CDR3 plus reference TRBV18 and TRBJ2-3, the full variable domain is NAGVMQNPRHLVRRRGQEARLRCSPMKGHSHVYWYRQLPEEGLKFMVYLQKENIIDESGMPKERFSAEFPKEGPSILRIQQVVRGDSAAYFCASSKTSDRGDSDTQYFGPGTRLTVL.